The clone carrying this T cell receptor (beta chain) was recorded a few times. Its antigen remains unknown. A much more abundant neighbour one base away suggests this may be a read error. Ophthalmopathy patients all had a Clinical Activity Score of at least 3, a NOSPECS grade of at least 4 and disease under 3 months old. Lactation, pregnancy, other autoimmune disease or uncontrolled infection excluded patients. This record belongs to a study of T cells in Graves' hyperthyroidism and ophthalmopathy. Study context: Peripheral blood was obtained at initial diagnosis, preceding any treatment. Overall study results and limits: In simple terms, a model built on 13 V-J features told ophthalmopathy apart from stable hyperthyroidism.

Authors of the study amplified TCR beta CDR3 regions from RNA transcripts. RT-PCR in the first round (using the HTBI primer set) targeted the TCR CDR3. One entry per CDR3 protein, called by TCRdb with MiXCR from the multiplex PCR reads. The sample consists of about 610,000 distinct CDR3 sequences, about 15% of them appearing once. The CDR3 sequence is 15 residues long. Germline V gene data show CDR1 as MNHNS and CDR2 as SASEGT. Trimming removed 4 bases from V and 7 bases from J; junction bases left unmatched: 9. This rearrangement joins TRBV6-1 to TRBJ1-5; 8 positions agree with TRBD1. The specimen sequenced was blood. The receptor was isolated from a woman aged 40 to 49 with Graves' ophthalmopathy. CDR3 region: CASSANQGAHQPQHF. In DNA form, the CDR3 reads TGTGCCAGCAGTGCCAACCAGGGGGCCCACCAGCCCCAGCATTTT.